Below are 4 T cell receptor beta chains sequenced from a single sample in a study of blood T cell repertoires in COVID-19. Libraries were prepared by immunoSEQ multiplex PCR; TCRdb keeps only in-frame clonotypes and omits some of them. The sample gives about 120,000 clones, around 85% of which show up once; approximately 13% is in the top ten. Sequencing was performed on peripheral blood. These receptors were collected from a human donor in a cohort sampled during active COVID-19.

This chain links TRBV24-1 with TRBJ1-2; 12 bases are shared with TRBD1. The CDR3 has 17 amino acids. Unmatched junction bases numbered 12, after V lost 3 bases and J lost 8 bases. Per the germline V gene, CDR1 is KGHDR and CDR2 is SFDVKD. The CDR3 DNA sequence: TGTGCCACCAGTGATCCGTCCGGGACAGGGGGCGCGTGGGGCTACACCTTC. This codes for CATSDPSGTGGAWGYTF.

The chain joins TRBV29-1 to TRBJ2-6; D uncertain. V was shortened by 6 bases and J by 2 bases, with 8 bases between the two germline ends. The CDR3 runs 13 residues. Germline values: CDR1 SQVTM, CDR2 ANQGSEA. CDR3 protein: CSVQIAGANVLTF. The DNA of the CDR3 is TGCAGCGTCCAGATTGCTGGGGCCAACGTCCTGACTTTC.

This clone turned up a few times. The chain combines TRBV2 with TRBJ2-7; tentatively, D is TRBD2 (5 bases). CDR3 length: 15 residues. Per germline, CDR1 SNHLY and CDR2 FYNNEI. Trimming pared 5 bases from V and 1 base from J, leaving 15 bases between. CDR3 region: CASSTTGLRSYEQYF. In DNA form, the CDR3 reads TGTGCCAGCAGTACAACCGGACTCAGGTCCTACGAGCAGTACTTC.

CDR3 nucleotides: TGTGCCAGCAGCTTAGGGCCGGGGGGAGGTTACAATGAGCAGTTCTTC. Translation: CASSLGPGGGYNEQFF. The V and J genes are TRBV7-3 and TRBJ2-1; 7 bases fit TRBD2. V lost 2 bases, J lost 4 bases, and 8 bases stayed unmatched. CDR3 length equals 16 residues. The germline gives CDR1 SGHTA, CDR2 FQGTGA.